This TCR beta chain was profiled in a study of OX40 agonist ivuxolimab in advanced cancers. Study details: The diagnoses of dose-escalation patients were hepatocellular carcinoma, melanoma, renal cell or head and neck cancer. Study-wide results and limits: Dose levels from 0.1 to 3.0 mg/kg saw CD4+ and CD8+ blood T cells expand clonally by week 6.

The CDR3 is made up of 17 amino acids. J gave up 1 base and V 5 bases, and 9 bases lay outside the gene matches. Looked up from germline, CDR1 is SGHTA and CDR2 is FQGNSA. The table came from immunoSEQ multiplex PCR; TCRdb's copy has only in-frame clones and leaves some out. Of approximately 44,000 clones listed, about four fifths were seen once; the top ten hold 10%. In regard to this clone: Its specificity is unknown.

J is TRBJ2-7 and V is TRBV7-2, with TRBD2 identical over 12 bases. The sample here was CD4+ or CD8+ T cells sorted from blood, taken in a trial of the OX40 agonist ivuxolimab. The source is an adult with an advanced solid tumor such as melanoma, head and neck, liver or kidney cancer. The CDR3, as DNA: TGTGCCAGCAGCCCCACTAGCGGGAGGCCCTTTTCCTACGAGCAGTACTTC. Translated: CASSPTSGRPFSYEQYF.